The clone carrying this T cell receptor beta chain was counted between two and nine times. The antigen remains unidentified. Primers: 60 Vbeta forward and 13 Jbeta reverse. Clones were read by immunoSEQ multiplex PCR, and TCRdb kept only the in-frame ones, dropping some. The profile covers 190,000 or so clones, with 83% appearing a single time and 1.6% taken by the ten largest. CDR1 is MDHEN and CDR2 is SYDVKM in the germline V gene. This CDR3 spans 11 amino acids. V lost 7 bases and J lost 4, with 7 bases in between. The record originates from a study of cytomegalovirus exposure and HLA in healthy donors. Study outcomes and limitations: Follow-up analysis later connected one missense variant in DCLRE1C with trimming of TCR beta V- and J-genes. Indistinguishable V segments such as TRBV6-2 and TRBV6-3 were excluded. Usually a TCR sequence was rare, but some public TCRs were found in many donors.

V is TRBV28 and J is TRBJ1-1; no clear D gene. Sequenced material: PBMCs. This TCR was recovered from a man in his fifties or sixties in good health and CMV-seronegative. CDR3 sequence (DNA): TGTGCCAGCATTTTCGGCACTGAAGCTTTCTTT. Translating it yields CASIFGTEAFF. Using reference TRBV28 and TRBJ1-1 for the parts outside the CDR3, the full variable domain is DVKVTQSSRYLVKRTGEKVFLECVQDMDHENMFWYRQDPGLGLRLIYFSYDVKMKEKGDIPEGYSVSREKKERFSLILESASTNQTSMYLCASIFGTEAFFGQGTRLTVV.